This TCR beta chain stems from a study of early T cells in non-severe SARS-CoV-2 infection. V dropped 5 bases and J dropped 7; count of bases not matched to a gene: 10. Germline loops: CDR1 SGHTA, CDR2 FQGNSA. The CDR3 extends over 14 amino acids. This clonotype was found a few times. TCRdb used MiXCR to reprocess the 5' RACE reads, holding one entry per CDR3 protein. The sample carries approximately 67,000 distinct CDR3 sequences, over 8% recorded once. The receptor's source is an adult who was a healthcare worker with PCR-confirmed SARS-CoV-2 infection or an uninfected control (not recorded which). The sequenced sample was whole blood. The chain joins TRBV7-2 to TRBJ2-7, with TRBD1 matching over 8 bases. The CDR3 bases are TGTGCCAGCAGCCCCTACTCAGGGGGCAGGGAGCAGTACTTC. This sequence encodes CASSPYSGGREQYF. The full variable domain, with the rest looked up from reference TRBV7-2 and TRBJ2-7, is GAGVSQSPSNKVTEKGKDVELRCDPISGHTALYWYRQSLGQGLEFLIYFQGNSAPDKSGLPSDRFSAERTGGSVSTLTIQRTQQEDSAVYLCASSPYSGGREQYFGPGTRLTVT.